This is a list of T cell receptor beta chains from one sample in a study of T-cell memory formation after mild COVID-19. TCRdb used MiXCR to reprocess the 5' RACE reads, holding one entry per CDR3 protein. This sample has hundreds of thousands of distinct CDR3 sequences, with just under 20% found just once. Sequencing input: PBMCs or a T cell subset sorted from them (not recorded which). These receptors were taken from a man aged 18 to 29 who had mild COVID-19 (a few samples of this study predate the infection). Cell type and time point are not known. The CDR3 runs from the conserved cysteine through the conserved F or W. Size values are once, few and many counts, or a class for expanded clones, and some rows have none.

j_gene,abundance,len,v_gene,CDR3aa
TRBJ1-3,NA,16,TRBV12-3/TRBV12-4,CASSSWGLISGNTIYF
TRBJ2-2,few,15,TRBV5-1,CASSWGTVNTGELFF
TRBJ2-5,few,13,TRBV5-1,CASSQGPIETQYF
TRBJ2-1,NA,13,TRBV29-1,CSVVGQGINEQFF
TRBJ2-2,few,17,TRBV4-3,CASSQDPAGGLAGELFF
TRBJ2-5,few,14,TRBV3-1,CASSQAAGGETQYF
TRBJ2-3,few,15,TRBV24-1,CATSETSRGTDTQYF
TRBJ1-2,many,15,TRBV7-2,CASSLQVTSLYGYTF
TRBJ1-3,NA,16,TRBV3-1,CASSHTGWDSGNTIYF
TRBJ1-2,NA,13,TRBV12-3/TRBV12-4,CASSAGTGGSYTF
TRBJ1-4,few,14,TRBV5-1,CASSSHGGVEKLFF
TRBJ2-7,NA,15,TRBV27,CASSRPGTGTYEQYF
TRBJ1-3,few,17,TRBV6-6,CASSYSGHGFSGNTIYF
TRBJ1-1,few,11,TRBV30,CAWSRGPEAFF
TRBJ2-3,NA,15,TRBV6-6,CASYRLADGTDTQYF
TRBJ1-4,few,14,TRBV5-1,CASTRAGGNEKLFF
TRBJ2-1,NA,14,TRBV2,CASSEGGAYNEQFF
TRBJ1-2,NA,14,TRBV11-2,CASSLARRGHGYTF
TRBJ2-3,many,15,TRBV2,CASFTSGASTDTQYF
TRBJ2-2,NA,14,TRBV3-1,CASSLWQNTGELFF
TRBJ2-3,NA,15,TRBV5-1,CASSYRETSTDTQYF
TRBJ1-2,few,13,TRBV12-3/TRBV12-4,CASTPLGLGGYTF
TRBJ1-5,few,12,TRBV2,CASGGSGQPQHF
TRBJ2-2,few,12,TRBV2,CASTMSTGELFF
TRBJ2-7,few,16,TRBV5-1,CASSLAVGPVNYEQYF
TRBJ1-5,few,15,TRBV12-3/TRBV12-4,CASSLIGNGNQPQHF
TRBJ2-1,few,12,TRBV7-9,CASRMISDEQFF
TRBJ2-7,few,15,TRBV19,CASSLRLAGVYEQYF
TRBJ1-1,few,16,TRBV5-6,CASSLGRWGGNTEAFF
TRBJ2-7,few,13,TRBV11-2,CASSLNRGYEQYF
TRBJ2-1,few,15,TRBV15,CATSRLQTGRDEQFF
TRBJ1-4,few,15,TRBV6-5,CASSHDPRVREKLFF
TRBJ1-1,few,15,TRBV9,CASSAHRGRVAEAFF
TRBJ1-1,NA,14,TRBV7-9,CASSLVWSGTEAFF
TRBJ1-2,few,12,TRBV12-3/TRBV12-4,CASSGTGGGYTF
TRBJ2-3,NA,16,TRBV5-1,CASSLLEQGNPDTQYF
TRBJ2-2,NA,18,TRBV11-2,CASSLGGGSITLTGELFF
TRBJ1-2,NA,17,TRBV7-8,CASSPRTGGSAHYGYTF
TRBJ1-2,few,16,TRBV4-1,CASSQVRAGFPYGYTF
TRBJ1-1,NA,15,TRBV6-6,CATSGLGGASTEAFF
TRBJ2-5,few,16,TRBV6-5,CASSYLGVAGGETQYF
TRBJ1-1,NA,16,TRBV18,CASSPRTELMNTEAFF
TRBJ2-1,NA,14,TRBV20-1,CSAPGLAAYNEQFF
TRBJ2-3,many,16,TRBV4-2,CASSQGVAGGTDTQYF
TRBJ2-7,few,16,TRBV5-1,CASSPGPVGSTYEQYF
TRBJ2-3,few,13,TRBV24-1,CATSHDSTDTQYF
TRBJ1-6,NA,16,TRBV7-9,CASSPGRGSYNSPLHF
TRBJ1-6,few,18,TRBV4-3,CASSQAHSGTGLNSPLHF
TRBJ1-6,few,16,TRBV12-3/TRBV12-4,CASSHGTGQNNSPLHF
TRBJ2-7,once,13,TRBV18,CASSLMRENEQYF
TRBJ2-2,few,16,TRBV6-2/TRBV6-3,CASTGLYAGNTGELFF
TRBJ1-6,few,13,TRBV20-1,CSAVDMSNSPLHF
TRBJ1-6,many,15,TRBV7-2,CASSRSGTDNSPLHF
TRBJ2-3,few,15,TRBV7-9,CASRPGLAGADTQYF
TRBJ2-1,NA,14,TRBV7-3,CASSLIGLWDEQFF
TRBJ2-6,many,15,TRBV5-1,CASSLTGAGANVLTF
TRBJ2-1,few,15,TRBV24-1,CATSDVRTGAEGQFF
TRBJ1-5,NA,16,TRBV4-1,CASSQVRTASNQPQHF
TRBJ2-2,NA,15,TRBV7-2,CASSLMGGRTGELFF